These T cell receptor beta chains were read from a single sample in a study of response to subunit inactivated influenza vaccine. TCRdb reprocessed the RT-PCR reads with MiXCR, giving one entry per CDR3 protein. Altogether around 850,000 distinct CDR3 sequences are present, roughly 20% being singletons, with the ten largest covering roughly a tenth. This sample comprised PBMCs from blood, obtained roughly 5 days after vaccination. The receptor set was obtained from a man between 45 and 60 years old who received an inactivated influenza vaccine. The conserved cysteine and the conserved F or W are not part of the CDR3 here. The order of the fields is CDR3 length, V gene, clone size, J gene, CDR3 protein. Not all rows give a size; the values are once, few, many and, for expanded clones, a class.

15	TRBV12-3/TRBV12-4	few	TRBJ2-5	ASSFWLAGGPGETQY
13	TRBV6-2/TRBV6-3	-	TRBJ2-1	ASRLAGAERNEQF
11	TRBV5-1	-	TRBJ1-1	ASVGQANTEAF
17	TRBV6-5	many	TRBJ2-3	ASSYYGTSGGASTDTQY
11	TRBV28	-	TRBJ1-2	ASRAGQAQGYT
13	TRBV5-1	-	TRBJ2-1	ASRASGSRGYEQF
10	TRBV6-1	-	TRBJ1-6	ASSERVSPLH
13	TRBV6-1	-	TRBJ2-3	ASRLGQGALYTQY
10	TRBV4-1	-	TRBJ1-3	ASSQLGNTIY
12	TRBV12-3/TRBV12-4	-	TRBJ2-5	ASSPGAGSETQY
13	TRBV24-1	few	TRBJ2-1	ATSDGIQAVNEQF
13	TRBV20-1	-	TRBJ2-1	SAGRTGSPGNEQF
11	TRBV28	once	TRBJ1-6	ASTGAYNSPLH
12	TRBV2	-	TRBJ1-5	ASSETGTGQPQH
12	TRBV19	many	TRBJ2-2	ASQNGGDTGELF
13	TRBV10-3	many	TRBJ2-3	AISAGTSEADTQY
13	TRBV9	-	TRBJ2-5	ASSVGPGERETQY
12	TRBV9	-	TRBJ1-5	ASSVGGGGPPQH
14	TRBV5-1	-	TRBJ2-5	ASSSTGTSRAETQY
11	TRBV20-1	few	TRBJ2-3	SASPRNPDTQY
12	TRBV3-1	-	TRBJ1-1	ASSQAPGNTEAF
12	TRBV7-3	few	TRBJ2-1	ASSLSGALGEQF
13	TRBV5-1	few	TRBJ1-1	ASSGDRRGGTEAF
11	TRBV12-3/TRBV12-4	many	TRBJ2-7	ASSFSQYYEQY
15	TRBV12-3/TRBV12-4	few	TRBJ2-3	ASSFRGPGRSTDTQY
15	TRBV7-8	-	TRBJ2-6	ASSLWTLSSGANVLT
12	TRBV29-1	few	TRBJ2-7	SVVNQGATYEQY
12	TRBV20-1	-	TRBJ2-5	SDTAGWYQETQY
11	TRBV3-1	-	TRBJ1-2	ASSNNPGSQTD
10	TRBV10-3	-	TRBJ2-7	AISVTVYEQY
10	TRBV29-1	-	TRBJ2-1	SLLTGFNEQF
15	TRBV20-1	few	TRBJ2-4	SARDRGAGGAKNIQY
14	TRBV4-3	-	TRBJ2-5	ASSQQQGVNRETQY
14	TRBV10-1	few	TRBJ2-3	ASSESRTGGTDTQY
13	TRBV12-3/TRBV12-4	few	TRBJ2-1	ASSFRDRRYNEQF
13	TRBV5-6	-	TRBJ2-5	ASSFRQRYQETQY
12	TRBV10-1	few	TRBJ1-1	ASREDREATEAF
11	TRBV24-1	few	TRBJ2-2	ATKDSTGGELF
11	TRBV12-3/TRBV12-4	few	TRBJ2-1	ASRDYSYNEQF
12	TRBV7-6	-	TRBJ2-1	ASSPESAANEQF
11	TRBV20-1	-	TRBJ2-1	SADGLGYNEQF
13	TRBV12-3/TRBV12-4	few	TRBJ2-7	ASSLGASGSLEQY
13	TRBV5-6	many	TRBJ2-5	ASSLSSGAQETQY
11	TRBV9	few	TRBJ2-7	ASSVAVIGEQY
15	TRBV24-1	-	TRBJ2-4	ATSETGTGGGENIQY
12	TRBV20-1	few	TRBJ2-1	STYVPGKENEQF
7	TRBV20-1	few	TRBJ2-1	SARGQQF
14	TRBV10-3	-	TRBJ1-1	AISETIRWKNTEAF
14	TRBV7-9	-	TRBJ2-3	ASSFAAGGHTDTQY
12	TRBV12-3/TRBV12-4	many	TRBJ2-3	ASSSGPHADTQY
12	TRBV6-5	-	TRBJ2-7	ASSSASGGYEQY
12	TRBV5-1	few	TRBJ2-1	ASSLGDPYNEQF
13	TRBV7-2	-	TRBJ2-1	ASSLVTGRYNEQF
11	TRBV29-1	few	TRBJ2-1	SPGQGSYNEQF
15	TRBV10-3	few	TRBJ1-2	AISESESGQGPYGYT
15	TRBV12-3/TRBV12-4	-	TRBJ2-5	ASSSPRTGGKRETQY
15	TRBV5-1	few	TRBJ2-5	ASSRGQGSASEETQY
12	TRBV5-5	few	TRBJ1-2	ASSRLEGMTGYT
14	TRBV7-9	few	TRBJ1-1	ASRQISGQMNTEAF
12	TRBV9	few	TRBJ2-7	ASSPWTSSYEQY